This T cell receptor (beta chain) was sequenced during a study of OX40 agonist ivuxolimab in advanced cancers. For the study at large: Participants averaged 60 years of age (range about 23 to 90) and were 82.7% male.

Only in-frame clones appear in the TCRdb table, and some are missing; sequencing was by immunoSEQ multiplex PCR. The sample holds tens of thousands of clones, about 90% seen once. Findings and limits, study-wide: It was also the case that some nonresponders had low normalized T-cell clonal expansion.

As to this clone: The antigen is not known.

Patients were ineligible given autoimmune disease history or systemic immunosuppression. Blood was sampled at baseline, cycle 4 day 1, and cycle 7 day 1. The sequence came from an adult with an advanced solid tumor such as melanoma, head and neck, liver or kidney cancer. The input for sequencing was CD4+ or CD8+ T cells sorted from blood, taken in a trial of the OX40 agonist ivuxolimab.

The CDR3 DNA follows: TGTGCCAGCAGCCAGTTACAGGGTCGGGGGTCACCCCTCCACTTT. Translated, it gives CASSQLQGRGSPLHF. The rearrangement uses TRBV9 and TRBJ1-6; D perhaps matches TRBD1 (6 bases). The CDR3 runs to 15 residues. CDR1 and CDR2 from the germline V gene are SGDLS and YYNGEE. V gave up 4 bases and J gave up 10 bases, with 18 bases separating them.